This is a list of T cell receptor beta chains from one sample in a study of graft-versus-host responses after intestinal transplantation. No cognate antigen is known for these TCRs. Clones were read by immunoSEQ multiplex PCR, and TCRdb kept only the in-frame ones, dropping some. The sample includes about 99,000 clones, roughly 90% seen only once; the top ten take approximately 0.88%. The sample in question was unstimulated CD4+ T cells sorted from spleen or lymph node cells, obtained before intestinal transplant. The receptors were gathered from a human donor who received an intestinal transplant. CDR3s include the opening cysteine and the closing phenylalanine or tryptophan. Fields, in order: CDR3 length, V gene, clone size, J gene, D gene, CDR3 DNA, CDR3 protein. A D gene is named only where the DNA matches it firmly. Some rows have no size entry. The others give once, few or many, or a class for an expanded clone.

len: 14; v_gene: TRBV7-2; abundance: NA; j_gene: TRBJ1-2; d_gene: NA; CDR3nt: TGTGCCAGCAGCCTCTACGGCACTAACTATGGCTACACCTTC; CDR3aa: CASSLYGTNYGYTF
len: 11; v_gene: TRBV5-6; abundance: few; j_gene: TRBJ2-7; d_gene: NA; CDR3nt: TGTGCCAGCAGCACAGCATACGAGCAGTACTTC; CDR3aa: CASSTAYEQYF
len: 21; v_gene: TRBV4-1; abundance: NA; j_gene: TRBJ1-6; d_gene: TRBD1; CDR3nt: TGCGCCAGCAGCCAATTCCCCCGTCGACAGGGGACAAGCTCCTATAATTCACCCCTCCACTTT; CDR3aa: CASSQFPRRQGTSSYNSPLHF
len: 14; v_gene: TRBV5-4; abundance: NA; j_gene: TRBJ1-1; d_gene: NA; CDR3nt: TGTGCCAGCAGCTTGGGGACAGTGAACACTGAAGCTTTCTTT; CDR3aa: CASSLGTVNTEAFF
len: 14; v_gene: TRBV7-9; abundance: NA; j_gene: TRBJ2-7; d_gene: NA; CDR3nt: TGTGCCAGCAGCTTAGCGGTCGGAGGAAACGAGCAGTACTTC; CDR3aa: CASSLAVGGNEQYF
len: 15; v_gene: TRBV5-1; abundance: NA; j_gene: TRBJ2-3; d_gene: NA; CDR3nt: TGCGCCAGCAGCGCATGGGACCACCCCGGGGATACGCAGTATTTT; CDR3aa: CASSAWDHPGDTQYF
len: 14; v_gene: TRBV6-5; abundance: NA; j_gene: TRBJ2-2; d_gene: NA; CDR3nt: TGTGCCAGCAGTTACCGGCTATACACCGGGGAGCTGTTTTTT; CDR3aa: CASSYRLYTGELFF
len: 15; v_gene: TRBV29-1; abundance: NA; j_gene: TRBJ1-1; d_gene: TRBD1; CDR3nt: TGCAGCGTTGTTCTTGCGGGGACAGCGAACACTGAAGCTTTCTTT; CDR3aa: CSVVLAGTANTEAFF
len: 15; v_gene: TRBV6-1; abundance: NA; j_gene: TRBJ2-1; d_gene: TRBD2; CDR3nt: TGTGCCAGCAGCCCCGGGACTAGTCGCCTCGGGGAGCAGTTCTTC; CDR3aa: CASSPGTSRLGEQFF
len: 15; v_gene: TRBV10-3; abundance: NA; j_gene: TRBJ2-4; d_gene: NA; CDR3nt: TGTGCCATCAGTGTAGAGTTAGAGGGAGAAAACATTCAGTACTTC; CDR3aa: CAISVELEGENIQYF
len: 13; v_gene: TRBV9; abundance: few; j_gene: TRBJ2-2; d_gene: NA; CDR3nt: TGTGCCAGCACTTCACTAGTGGACGGGGAGCTGTTTTTT; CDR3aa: CASTSLVDGELFF
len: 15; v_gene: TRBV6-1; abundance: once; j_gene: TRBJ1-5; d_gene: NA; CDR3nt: TGTGCCAGCAGTTGGACACATTATAGCAATCAGCCCCAGCATTTT; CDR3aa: CASSWTHYSNQPQHF
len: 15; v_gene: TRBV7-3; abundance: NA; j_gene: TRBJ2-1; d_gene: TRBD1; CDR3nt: TGTGCCAGCAGCTCCCAGGGGGCCCGTGGCAATGAGCAGTTCTTC; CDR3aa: CASSSQGARGNEQFF
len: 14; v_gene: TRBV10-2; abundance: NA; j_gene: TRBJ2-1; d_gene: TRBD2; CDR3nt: TGCGCCAGCGGGGGGGGACTAGCGACCAATGAGCAGTTCTTC; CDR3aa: CASGGGLATNEQFF
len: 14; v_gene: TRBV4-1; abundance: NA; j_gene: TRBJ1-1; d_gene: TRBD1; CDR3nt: TGCGCCAGCAGCCAAGAATCACAGGGGGCTGAAGCTTTCTTT; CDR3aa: CASSQESQGAEAFF
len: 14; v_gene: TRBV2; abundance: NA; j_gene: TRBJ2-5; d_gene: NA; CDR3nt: TGTGCCAGCAGTGAATACAGGGCAGGGGAGACCCAGTACTTC; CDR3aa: CASSEYRAGETQYF
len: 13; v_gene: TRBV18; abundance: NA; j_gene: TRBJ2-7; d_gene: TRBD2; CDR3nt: TGTGCCAGTACTAGCGGGAGGAACGACGAGCAGTACTTC; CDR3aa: CASTSGRNDEQYF
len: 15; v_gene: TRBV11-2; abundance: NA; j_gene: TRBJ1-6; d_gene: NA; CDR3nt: TGTGCCAGCAGCCAAGACAGCTCCTATAATTCACCCCTCCACTTT; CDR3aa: CASSQDSSYNSPLHF
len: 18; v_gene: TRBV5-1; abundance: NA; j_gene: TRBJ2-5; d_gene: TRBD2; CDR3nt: TGCGCCAGCAGCTTGGGCGGTCTAGCGGGTTGGTACCAAGAGACCCAGTACTTC; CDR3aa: CASSLGGLAGWYQETQYF